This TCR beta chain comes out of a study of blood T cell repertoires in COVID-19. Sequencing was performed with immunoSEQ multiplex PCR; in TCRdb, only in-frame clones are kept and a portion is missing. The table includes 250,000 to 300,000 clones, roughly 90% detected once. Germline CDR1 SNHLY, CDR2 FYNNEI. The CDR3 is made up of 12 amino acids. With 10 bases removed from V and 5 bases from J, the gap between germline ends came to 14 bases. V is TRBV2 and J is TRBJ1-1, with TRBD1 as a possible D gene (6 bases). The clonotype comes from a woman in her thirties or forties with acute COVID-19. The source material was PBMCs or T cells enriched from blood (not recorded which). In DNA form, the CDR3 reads TGTGCCACTATAGGGGGGGAAACTGAAGCTTTCTTT. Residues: CATIGGETEAFF.